The rows below give T cell receptor beta chains drawn from one sample of a study of cytomegalovirus exposure and HLA in healthy donors. Using immunoSEQ multiplex PCR, the repertoire was profiled, and TCRdb retains in-frame clones only, with some absent. The table shows 210,000 or so clones, with around 89% occurring only once. The specimen was PBMCs. These receptors were obtained from a woman aged 18-30 years in good health and CMV-seronegative. Each CDR3 is given with its conserved first and last residue. D genes are given only for firm matches. Some rows have no size entry. The others give once, few or many, or a class for an expanded clone.

d_call	clone_size	v_call	j_call	cdr3_nt	cdr3_aa
NA	NA	TRBV10-3	TRBJ2-7	TGTGCCATCAGTGACGATGCGGGGTCCAACTACGAGCAGTACTTC	CAISDDAGSNYEQYF
NA	NA	TRBV7-9	TRBJ1-2	TGTGCCAGCAGCCCTGGGTGGGACGGGGGGAGCTATGGCTACACCTTC	CASSPGWDGGSYGYTF
NA	NA	TRBV5-1	TRBJ1-1	TGCGCCAGCAGCTTAGAGTCGTACGGTGAAGCTTTCTTT	CASSLESYGEAFF
NA	NA	TRBV2	TRBJ2-7	TGTGCCAGCAGTGAGGGAGGCTACGAGCAGTACTTC	CASSEGGYEQYF
TRBD2	NA	TRBV2	TRBJ2-7	TGTGCCAGCAGCCCACTAGCGGGGGAGGACTACGAGCAGTACTTC	CASSPLAGEDYEQYF
NA	once	TRBV30	TRBJ2-1	TGTGCCTGGAGTGCAGGGGTCAATGAGCAGTTCTTC	CAWSAGVNEQFF
TRBD2	NA	TRBV19	TRBJ2-3	TGTGCCAGTAGTCCGACCCCCGCTAGCGGGAGGGCGGATACGCAGTATTTT	CASSPTPASGRADTQYF
TRBD2	NA	TRBV9	TRBJ2-7	TGTGCCAGCAGCGTTGGCGGGGGAGCGCCTTACGAGCAGTACTTC	CASSVGGGAPYEQYF
NA	NA	TRBV18	TRBJ2-5	TGTGCCAGCTCACCACCCAGGGTGGGGCAAGAGACCCAGTACTTC	CASSPPRVGQETQYF
NA	once	TRBV29-1	TRBJ2-1	TGCAGCGTTGGTGTCGGTATTCATGAGCAGTTCTTC	CSVGVGIHEQFF
NA	NA	TRBV9	TRBJ1-2	TGTGCCAGCAGCGTAGCCGGGAATGGCTACACCTTC	CASSVAGNGYTF
NA	NA	TRBV6-5	TRBJ1-1	TGTGCCAGCAGTTACGATAGGGTGGGGGGCACTGAAGCTTTCTTT	CASSYDRVGGTEAFF
TRBD2	NA	TRBV18	TRBJ2-7	TGTGCCAGCTCTCGGGCTAGCGGGACTGGCTCCTACGAGCAGTACTTC	CASSRASGTGSYEQYF
TRBD1	NA	TRBV6-6	TRBJ1-1	TGTGCCAGCAGTCTAACAGGGGGCTGGAACACTGAAGCTTTCTTT	CASSLTGGWNTEAFF
NA	NA	TRBV5-5	TRBJ2-2	TGTGCCAGCAGCTTTGCCTCGGACACCGGGGAGCTGTTTTTT	CASSFASDTGELFF
TRBD1	NA	TRBV5-6	TRBJ1-6	TGTGCCAGCAGCACGGAATACGGGACAGCGATTAATTCACCCCTCCACTTT	CASSTEYGTAINSPLHF
TRBD1	NA	TRBV5-6	TRBJ2-2	TGTGCCAGCAGGACAGGGTCGGTAATTCAAGGGGAGCTGTTTTTT	CASRTGSVIQGELFF
NA	once	TRBV5-1	TRBJ1-1	TGCGCCAGCAGCTTTGGCACGAACACTGAAGCTTTCTTT	CASSFGTNTEAFF
TRBD2	NA	TRBV5-1	TRBJ2-3	TGCGCCAGCAGCTCCGGACTAGCCGGCACAGATACGCAGTATTTT	CASSSGLAGTDTQYF
TRBD1	few	TRBV5-1	TRBJ2-3	TGCGCCAGCAGCTTGGGGGGAACGACAGGGAAAGATACGCAGTATTTT	CASSLGGTTGKDTQYF
TRBD2	once	TRBV18	TRBJ2-1	TGTGCCAGCTCAGCGGCTAGCGGGAGAGATGAGCAGTTCTTC	CASSAASGRDEQFF
NA	NA	TRBV4-2	TRBJ2-1	TGTGCCAGCAGCCAAGATCGTAGCGGAGCAGGGAATGAGCAGTTCTTC	CASSQDRSGAGNEQFF
TRBD1	NA	TRBV7-2	TRBJ2-7	TGTGCCAGCAGCCCTGAGGGACAGCTTTACGAGCAGTACTTC	CASSPEGQLYEQYF
TRBD2	NA	TRBV2	TRBJ2-3	TGTGCCAGCAGTGAAGTCCTCGGACTAGGTGTCGGCACAGATACGCAGTATTTT	CASSEVLGLGVGTDTQYF
NA	NA	TRBV6-1	TRBJ1-2	TGTGCCAGCAGACAACAGGGATGGAGCTATGGCTACACCTTC	CASRQQGWSYGYTF
NA	NA	TRBV6-1	TRBJ1-2	TGTGCCAGCAGTGAGAACAGGTTGGGCTATGGCTACACCTTC	CASSENRLGYGYTF
TRBD2	NA	TRBV27	TRBJ2-7	TGTGCCAGCAGTTTACTAGCGGGAGCGAGCGAGCAGTACTTC	CASSLLAGASEQYF
TRBD2	once	TRBV7-6	TRBJ2-1	TGTGCCAGCAGCTTAAGCGGGGGGGCGGTGAATGAGCAGTTCTTC	CASSLSGGAVNEQFF
TRBD1	NA	TRBV12-5	TRBJ1-2	TGTGCTAGTGGCTACCCGGGACAGGATTCTGGCTACACCTTC	CASGYPGQDSGYTF
NA	NA	TRBV5-4	TRBJ1-6	TGTGCCAGCAGCTTGGCCCGGACTCCAAATTCACCCCTCCACTTT	CASSLARTPNSPLHF
NA	NA	TRBV9	TRBJ2-5	TGTGCCAGCAGCGTATTGGCTAGCGCCCAAGAGACCCAGTACTTC	CASSVLASAQETQYF
NA	few	TRBV4-1	TRBJ2-7	TGCGCCAGCAGCCAAGATAGCCCAAATCGACAGGAGATGAGCTCCTACGAGCAGTACTTC	CASSQDSPNRQEMSSYEQYF
NA	NA	TRBV2	TRBJ2-1	TGTGCCAGCCTGTCCGGGACAAAGGTCTTC	CASLSGTKVF
TRBD1	once	TRBV13	TRBJ1-4	TGTGCCAGCAGCCATGCCGGGACAGGGGACGAAAAACTGTTTTTT	CASSHAGTGDEKLFF
TRBD2	NA	TRBV5-6	TRBJ2-1	TGTGCCAGCAGCTTGGGAGGATGGAGCGGGGAGGCAGTTTACAATGAGCAGTTCTTC	CASSLGGWSGEAVYNEQFF
NA	NA	TRBV5-4	TRBJ2-6	TGTGCCAGCAGCATACCAGAATGGATGGGGCCCGGGGCCAACGTCCTGACTTTC	CASSIPEWMGPGANVLTF
NA	once	TRBV27	TRBJ1-2	TGTGCCAGCAGCCCGGAGGGGAGGGGTGGCTACACCTTC	CASSPEGRGGYTF
TRBD1	NA	TRBV5-1	TRBJ2-7	TGCGCCAGCAGTTTAACTAGACAGGGAATCAACGAGCAGTACTTC	CASSLTRQGINEQYF
TRBD1	NA	TRBV5-1	TRBJ1-1	TGCGCCAGCAGCTTGACCGGACAGGGGCAGACTGAAGCTTTCTTT	CASSLTGQGQTEAFF
NA	once	TRBV6-6	TRBJ2-7	TGTGCCAGCAGTGCAGGGTACTACGAGCAGTACTTC	CASSAGYYEQYF
NA	NA	TRBV6-5	TRBJ2-7	TGTGCCAGCAGTTCGCCCGGGTCCCTTACCTACGAGCAGTACTTC	CASSSPGSLTYEQYF
TRBD1	NA	TRBV7-9	TRBJ2-5	TGTGCCAGCAGCATAAGACAGGGGAGGAAGGAGACCCAGTACTTC	CASSIRQGRKETQYF
TRBD1	NA	TRBV5-1	TRBJ1-1	TGCGCCAGCAGCGCCTACAGGGGGGGTATGACTGAAGCTTTCTTT	CASSAYRGGMTEAFF
TRBD2	once	TRBV27	TRBJ2-1	TGTGCCAGCAGCCCGGGACTAGCGGGAGTTTTCGAAGTCTTC	CASSPGLAGVFEVF
NA	NA	TRBV4-3	TRBJ1-3	TGCGCCAGCAGCCAAGAAGCCTCAGGGTCACTGCCCTCTGGAAACACCATATATTTT	CASSQEASGSLPSGNTIYF
TRBD1	NA	TRBV6-1	TRBJ2-1	TGTGCCAGCGACATTCGACAGGGAGAATTCAATGAGCAGTTCTTC	CASDIRQGEFNEQFF
NA	NA	TRBV6-5	TRBJ1-2	TGTGCCAGCAGTACAGGGTGGAGATATGGCTACACCTTC	CASSTGWRYGYTF
NA	NA	TRBV4-3	TRBJ2-2	TGCGCCAGTCGTAAGGGGGTTAACACCGGGGAGCTGTTTTTT	CASRKGVNTGELFF
TRBD2	NA	TRBV10-2	TRBJ2-7	TGCGCCAGCAGTGAGCCGGGGGGGTCGGGCGAGCAGTATTTC	CASSEPGGSGEQYF
NA	NA	TRBV11-3	TRBJ2-3	TGTGCCAGCAGCAGAATAGCCGGCACAGATACGCAGTATTTT	CASSRIAGTDTQYF
NA	NA	TRBV14	TRBJ2-3	TGTGCCAGCAGCCAAGAAGTAGGGGGGGCCCCTACGCAGTATTTT	CASSQEVGGAPTQYF
TRBD1	NA	TRBV28	TRBJ1-5	TGTGCCAGCAGTCTCAACAGGGGTTTAGGCAATCAGCCCCAGCATTTT	CASSLNRGLGNQPQHF
NA	NA	TRBV14	TRBJ2-2	TGTGCCAGCAGCCACTTAGTTGGGCAGGACACCGGGGAGCTGTTTTTT	CASSHLVGQDTGELFF
TRBD2	once	TRBV27	TRBJ2-7	TGTGCCAGCAGTCCGGGACTAGGGATACACGAGCAGTACTTC	CASSPGLGIHEQYF